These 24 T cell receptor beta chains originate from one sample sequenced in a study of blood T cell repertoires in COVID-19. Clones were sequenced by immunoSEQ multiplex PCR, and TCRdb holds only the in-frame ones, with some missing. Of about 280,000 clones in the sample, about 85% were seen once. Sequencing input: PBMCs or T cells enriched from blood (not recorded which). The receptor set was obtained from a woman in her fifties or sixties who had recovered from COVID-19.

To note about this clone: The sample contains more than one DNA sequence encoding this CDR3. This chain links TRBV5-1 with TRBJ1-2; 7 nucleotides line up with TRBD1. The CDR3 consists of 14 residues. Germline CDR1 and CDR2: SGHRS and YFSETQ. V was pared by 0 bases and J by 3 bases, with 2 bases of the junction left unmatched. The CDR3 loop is CASSLGQGDYGYTF. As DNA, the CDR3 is TGCGCCAGCAGCTTGGGCCAGGGGGACTATGGCTACACCTTC. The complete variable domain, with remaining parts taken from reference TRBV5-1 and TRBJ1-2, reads KAGVTQTPRYLIKTRGQQVTLSCSPISGHRSVSWYQQTPGQGLQFLFEYFSETQRNKGNFPGRFSGRQFSNSRSEMNVSTLELGDSALYLCASSLGQGDYGYTFGSGTRLTVV.

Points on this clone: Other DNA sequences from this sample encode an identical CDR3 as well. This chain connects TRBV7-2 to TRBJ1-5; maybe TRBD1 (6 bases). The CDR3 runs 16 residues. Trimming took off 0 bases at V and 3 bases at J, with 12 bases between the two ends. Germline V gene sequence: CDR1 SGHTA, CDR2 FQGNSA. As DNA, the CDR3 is TGTGCCAGCAGCTTAGCAGGGGGGGGGAACAATCAGCCCCAGCATTTT. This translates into CASSLAGGGNNQPQHF.

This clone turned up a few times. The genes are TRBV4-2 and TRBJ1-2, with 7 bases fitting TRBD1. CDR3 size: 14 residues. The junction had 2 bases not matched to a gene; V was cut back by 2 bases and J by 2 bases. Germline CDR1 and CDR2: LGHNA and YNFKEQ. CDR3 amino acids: CASSQKTGNYGYTF. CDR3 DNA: TGTGCCAGCAGCCAAAAGACAGGGAACTATGGCTACACCTTC.

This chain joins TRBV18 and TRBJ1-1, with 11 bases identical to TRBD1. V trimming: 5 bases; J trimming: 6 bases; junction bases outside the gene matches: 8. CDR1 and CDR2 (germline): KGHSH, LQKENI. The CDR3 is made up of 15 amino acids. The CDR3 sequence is CASSSAGTGGSEAFF. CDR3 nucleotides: TGTGCCAGCTCATCGGCCGGGACAGGGGGTTCTGAAGCTTTCTTT.

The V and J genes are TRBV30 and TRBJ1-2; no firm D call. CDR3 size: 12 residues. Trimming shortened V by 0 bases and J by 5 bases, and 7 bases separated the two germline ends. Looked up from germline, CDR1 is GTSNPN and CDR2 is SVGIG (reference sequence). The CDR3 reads CAWSVYGYGYTF. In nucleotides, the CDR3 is TGTGCCTGGAGTGTCTATGGTTATGGCTACACCTTC.

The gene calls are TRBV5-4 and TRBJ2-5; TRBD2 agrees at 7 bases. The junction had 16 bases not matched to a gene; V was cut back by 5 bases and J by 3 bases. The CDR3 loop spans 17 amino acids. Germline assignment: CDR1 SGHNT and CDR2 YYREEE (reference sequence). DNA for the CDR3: TGTGCCAGCAGTAAGAATCCTAGCGGTGGGGGGAAAGAGACCCAGTACTTC. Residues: CASSKNPSGGGKETQYF. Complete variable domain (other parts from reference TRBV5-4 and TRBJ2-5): ETGVTQSPTHLIKTRGQQVTLRCSSQSGHNTVSWYQQALGQGPQFIFQYYREEENGRGNFPPRFSGLQFPNYSSELNVNALELDDSALYLCASSKNPSGGGKETQYFGPGTRLLVL.

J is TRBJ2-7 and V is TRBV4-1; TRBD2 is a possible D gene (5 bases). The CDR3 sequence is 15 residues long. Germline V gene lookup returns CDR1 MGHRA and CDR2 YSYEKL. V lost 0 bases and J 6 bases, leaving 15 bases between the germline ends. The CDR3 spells CASSQDPGVAVEQYF. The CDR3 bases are TGCGCCAGCAGCCAAGATCCCGGGGTTGCCGTCGAGCAGTACTTC.

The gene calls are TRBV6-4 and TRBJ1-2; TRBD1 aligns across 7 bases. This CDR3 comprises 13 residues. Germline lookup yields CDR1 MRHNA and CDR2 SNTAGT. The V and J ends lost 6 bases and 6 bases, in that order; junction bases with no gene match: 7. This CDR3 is CASSSRTGDGYTF. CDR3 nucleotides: TGTGCCAGCAGCTCCAGGACAGGAGATGGCTACACCTTC.

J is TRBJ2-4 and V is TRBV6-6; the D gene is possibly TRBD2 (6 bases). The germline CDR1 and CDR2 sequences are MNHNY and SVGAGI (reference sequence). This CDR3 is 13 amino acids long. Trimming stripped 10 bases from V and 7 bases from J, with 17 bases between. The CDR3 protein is CATLKEGSNIQYF. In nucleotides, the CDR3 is TGTGCCACACTAAAGGAGGGGTCGAACATTCAGTACTTC.

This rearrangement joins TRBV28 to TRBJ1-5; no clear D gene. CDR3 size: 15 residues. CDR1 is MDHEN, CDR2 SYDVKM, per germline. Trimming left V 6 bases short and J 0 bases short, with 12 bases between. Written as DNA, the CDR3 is TGTGCCAGCAGGCCACATGGAGGTAGCAATCAGCCCCAGCATTTT. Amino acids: CASRPHGGSNQPQHF.

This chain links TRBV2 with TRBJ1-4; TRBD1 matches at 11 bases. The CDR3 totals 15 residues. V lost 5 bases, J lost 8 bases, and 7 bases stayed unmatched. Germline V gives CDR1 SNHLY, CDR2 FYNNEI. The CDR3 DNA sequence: TGTGCCAGCAGTAAAGGACAGGGGGCTTGGGAAAAACTGTTTTTT. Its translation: CASSKGQGAWEKLFF.

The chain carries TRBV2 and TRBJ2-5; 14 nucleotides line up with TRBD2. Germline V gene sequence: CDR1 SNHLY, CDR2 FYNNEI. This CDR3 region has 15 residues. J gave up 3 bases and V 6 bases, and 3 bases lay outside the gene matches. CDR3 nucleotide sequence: TGTGCCAGCAGGGGGACTAGCGGGGGAAAAGAGACCCAGTACTTC. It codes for CASRGTSGGKETQYF. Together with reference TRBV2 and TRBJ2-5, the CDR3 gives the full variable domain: EPEVTQTPSHQVTQMGQEVILRCVPISNHLYFYWYRQILGQKVEFLVSFYNNEISEKSEIFDDQFSVERPDGSNFTLKIRSTKLEDSAMYFCASRGTSGGKETQYFGPGTRLLVL.

CDR3 bases: TGTGCCAGTGCGGATGGGACAGGGGGCAATCAGCCCCAGCATTTT. Its translation is CASADGTGGNQPQHF. V usage is TRBV19 and J usage is TRBJ1-5; 10 positions match TRBD1. CDR3 size: 15 residues. The V segment lost 8 bases and the J segment 2 bases; nucleotides outside the gene matches: 6. Germline assignment: CDR1 LNHDA and CDR2 SQIVND (reference sequence).

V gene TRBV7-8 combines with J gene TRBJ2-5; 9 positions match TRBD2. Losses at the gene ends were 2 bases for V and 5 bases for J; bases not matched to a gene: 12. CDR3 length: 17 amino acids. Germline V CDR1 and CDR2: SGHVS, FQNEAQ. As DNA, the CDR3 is TGTGCCAGCAGCTTACACCTGACTAGCGGAGGGCGGGAGACCCAGTACTTC. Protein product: CASSLHLTSGGRETQYF.

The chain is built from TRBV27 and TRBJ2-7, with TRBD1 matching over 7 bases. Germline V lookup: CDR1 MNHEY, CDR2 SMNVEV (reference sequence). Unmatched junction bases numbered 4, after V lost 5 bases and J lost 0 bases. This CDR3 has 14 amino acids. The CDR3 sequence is CASSPRDSSYEQYF. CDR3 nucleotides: TGTGCCAGCAGTCCCCGGGACAGCTCCTACGAGCAGTACTTC.

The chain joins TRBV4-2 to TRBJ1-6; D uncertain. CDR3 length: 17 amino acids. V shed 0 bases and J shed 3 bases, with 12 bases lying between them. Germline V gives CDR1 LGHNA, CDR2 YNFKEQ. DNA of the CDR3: TGTGCCAGCAGCCAAGATAGTCTCCACCGCTATAATTCACCCCTCCACTTT. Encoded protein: CASSQDSLHRYNSPLHF.

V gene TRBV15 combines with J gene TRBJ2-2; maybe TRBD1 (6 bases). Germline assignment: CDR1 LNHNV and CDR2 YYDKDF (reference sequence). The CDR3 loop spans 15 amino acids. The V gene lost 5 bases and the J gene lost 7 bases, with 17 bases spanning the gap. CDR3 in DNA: TGTGCCACCAGCCCGGTTCTGGGGGCGGGCGGGGAGCTGTTTTTT. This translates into CATSPVLGAGGELFF.

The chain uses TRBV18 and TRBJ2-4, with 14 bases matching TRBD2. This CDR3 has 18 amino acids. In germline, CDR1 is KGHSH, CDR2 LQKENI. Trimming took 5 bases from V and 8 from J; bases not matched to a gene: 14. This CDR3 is CASSTVAGTSGSTHIQYF. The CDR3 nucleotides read TGTGCCAGCTCAACCGTAGCCGGGACTAGCGGGAGTACACACATTCAGTACTTC.

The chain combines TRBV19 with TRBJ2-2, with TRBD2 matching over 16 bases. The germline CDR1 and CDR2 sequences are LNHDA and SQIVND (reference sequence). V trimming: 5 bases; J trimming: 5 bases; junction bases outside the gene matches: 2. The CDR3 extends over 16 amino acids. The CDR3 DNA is TGTGCCAGTAGTGGGACTAGCGGGAGGGCGACCGGGGAGCTGTTTTTT. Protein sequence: CASSGTSGRATGELFF.

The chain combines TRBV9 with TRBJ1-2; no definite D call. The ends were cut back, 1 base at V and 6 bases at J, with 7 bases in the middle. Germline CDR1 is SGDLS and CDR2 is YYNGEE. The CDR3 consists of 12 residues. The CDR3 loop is CASSVRGDGYTF. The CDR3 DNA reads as TGTGCCAGCAGCGTACGGGGTGATGGCTACACCTTC.

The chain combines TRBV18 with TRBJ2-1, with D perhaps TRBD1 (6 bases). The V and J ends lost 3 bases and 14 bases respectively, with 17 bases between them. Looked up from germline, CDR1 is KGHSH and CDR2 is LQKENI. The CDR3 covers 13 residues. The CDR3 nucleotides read TGTGCCAGCTCACCTACGGACAGTTTAGAGAAGTTCTTC. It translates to CASSPTDSLEKFF.

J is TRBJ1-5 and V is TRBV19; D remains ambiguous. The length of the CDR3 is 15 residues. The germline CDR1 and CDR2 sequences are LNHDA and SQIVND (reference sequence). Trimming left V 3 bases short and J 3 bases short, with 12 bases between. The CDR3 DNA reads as TGTGCCAGTAGTATCATGGAGCTATCCAATCAGCCCCAGCATTTT. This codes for CASSIMELSNQPQHF.

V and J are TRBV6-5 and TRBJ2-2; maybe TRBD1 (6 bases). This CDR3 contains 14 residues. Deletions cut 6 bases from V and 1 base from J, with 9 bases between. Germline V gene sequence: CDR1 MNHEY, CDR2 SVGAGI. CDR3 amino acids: CASRGHLNTGELFF. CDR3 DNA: TGTGCCAGCAGGGGACATCTGAACACCGGGGAGCTGTTTTTT.

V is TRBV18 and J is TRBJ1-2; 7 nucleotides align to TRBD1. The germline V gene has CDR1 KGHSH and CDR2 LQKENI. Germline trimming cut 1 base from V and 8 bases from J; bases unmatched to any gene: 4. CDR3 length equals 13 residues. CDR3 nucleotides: TGTGCCAGCTCACCACAGACAGGGCAAGGCTACACCTTC. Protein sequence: CASSPQTGQGYTF.